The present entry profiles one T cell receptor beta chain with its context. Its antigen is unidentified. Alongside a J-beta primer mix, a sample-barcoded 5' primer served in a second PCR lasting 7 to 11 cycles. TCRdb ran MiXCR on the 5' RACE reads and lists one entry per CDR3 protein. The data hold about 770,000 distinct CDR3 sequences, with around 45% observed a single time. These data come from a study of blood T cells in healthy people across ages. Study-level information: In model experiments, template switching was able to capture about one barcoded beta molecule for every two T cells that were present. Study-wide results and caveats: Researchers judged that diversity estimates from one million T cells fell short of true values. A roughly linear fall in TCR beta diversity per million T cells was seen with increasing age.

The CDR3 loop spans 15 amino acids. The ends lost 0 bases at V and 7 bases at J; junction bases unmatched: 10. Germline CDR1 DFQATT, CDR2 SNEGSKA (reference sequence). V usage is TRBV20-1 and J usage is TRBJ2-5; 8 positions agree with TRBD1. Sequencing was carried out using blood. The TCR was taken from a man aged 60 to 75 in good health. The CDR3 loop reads CSARDWSGQGGTQYF. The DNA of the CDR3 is TGCAGTGCTAGAGATTGGTCCGGACAGGGAGGGACCCAGTACTTC.